The source of this TCR beta chain is a study of cytomegalovirus exposure and HLA in healthy donors. Whole-study findings and limits: A cluster of highly shared sequence variants was likely a sequencing artifact. Several top significant clusters appeared, in a later analysis, to be linked to common viral pathogens. The study recorded 150 to 200 TCR beta chains that were cytomegalovirus-associated.

The CDR3 runs 13 residues. The germline gives CDR1 MNHNS, CDR2 SASEGT. V was cut by 0 bases and J by 6 bases, with 9 bases left in between. PCR involved 60 Vbeta and 13 Jbeta primers. Clones were sequenced by immunoSEQ multiplex PCR, and TCRdb holds only the in-frame ones, with some missing. The data show a few hundred thousand clones, under 80% seen once. This clone came up once. As yet, its antigen is unknown. The identical CDR3 is also encoded by other nucleotide sequences in the sample. The sequencing sample was made of PBMCs. The receptor's source is a girl under 10 years old in good health and CMV-seronegative. The genes are TRBV6-1 and TRBJ2-7, with D perhaps TRBD2 (6 bases). Here the CDR3 reads CASSEARGTEQYF. The CDR3 DNA follows: TGTGCCAGCAGTGAAGCGCGGGGTACCGAGCAGTACTTC.